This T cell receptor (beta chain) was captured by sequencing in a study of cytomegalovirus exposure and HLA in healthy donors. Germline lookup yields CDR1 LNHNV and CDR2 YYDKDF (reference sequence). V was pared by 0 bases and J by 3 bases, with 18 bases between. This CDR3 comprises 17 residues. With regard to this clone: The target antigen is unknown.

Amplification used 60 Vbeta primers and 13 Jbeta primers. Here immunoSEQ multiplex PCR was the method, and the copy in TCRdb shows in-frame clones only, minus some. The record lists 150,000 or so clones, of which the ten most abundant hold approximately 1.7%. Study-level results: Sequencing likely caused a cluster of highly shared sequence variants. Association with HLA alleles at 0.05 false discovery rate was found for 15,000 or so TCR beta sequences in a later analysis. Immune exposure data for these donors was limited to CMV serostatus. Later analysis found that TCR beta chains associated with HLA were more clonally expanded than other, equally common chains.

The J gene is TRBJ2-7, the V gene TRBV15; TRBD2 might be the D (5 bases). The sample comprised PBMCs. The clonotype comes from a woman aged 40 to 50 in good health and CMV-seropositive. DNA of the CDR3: TGTGCCACCAGCAGAGAGAGCGGCTGGTCGACCATCTACGAGCAGTACTTC. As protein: CATSRESGWSTIYEQYF.